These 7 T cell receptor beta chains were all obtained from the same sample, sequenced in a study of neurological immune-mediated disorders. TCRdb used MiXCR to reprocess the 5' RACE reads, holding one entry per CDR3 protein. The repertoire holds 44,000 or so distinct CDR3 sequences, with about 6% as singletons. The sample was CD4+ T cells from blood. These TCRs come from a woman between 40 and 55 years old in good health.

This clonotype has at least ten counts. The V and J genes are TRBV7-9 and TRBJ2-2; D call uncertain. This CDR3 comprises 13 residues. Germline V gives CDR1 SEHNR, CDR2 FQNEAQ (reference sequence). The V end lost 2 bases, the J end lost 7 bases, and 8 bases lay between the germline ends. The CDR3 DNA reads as TGTGCCAGCAGCTTAAGGGTCATCGGGGAGCTGTTTTTT. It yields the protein CASSLRVIGELFF. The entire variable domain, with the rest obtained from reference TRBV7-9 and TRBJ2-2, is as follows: DTGVSQNPRHKITKRGQNVTFRCDPISEHNRLYWYRQTLGQGPEFLTYFQNEAQLEKSRLLSDRFSAERPKGSFSTLEIQRTEQGDSAMYLCASSLRVIGELFFGEGSRLTVL.

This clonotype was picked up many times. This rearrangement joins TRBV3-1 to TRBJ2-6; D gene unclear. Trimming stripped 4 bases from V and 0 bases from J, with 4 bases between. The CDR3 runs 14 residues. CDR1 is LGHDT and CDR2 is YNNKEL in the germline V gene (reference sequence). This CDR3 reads CASSPTSGANVLTF. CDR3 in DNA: TGTGCCAGCAGCCCGACCTCTGGGGCCAACGTCCTGACTTTC.

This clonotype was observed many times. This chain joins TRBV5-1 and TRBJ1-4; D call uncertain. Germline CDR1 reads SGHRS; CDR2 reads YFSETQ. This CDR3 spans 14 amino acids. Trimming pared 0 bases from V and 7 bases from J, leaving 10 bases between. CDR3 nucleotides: TGCGCCAGCAGCTTGGGGGGAATCGGTGAAAAACTGTTTTTT. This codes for CASSLGGIGEKLFF. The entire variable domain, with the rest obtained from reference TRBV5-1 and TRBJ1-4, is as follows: KAGVTQTPRYLIKTRGQQVTLSCSPISGHRSVSWYQQTPGQGLQFLFEYFSETQRNKGNFPGRFSGRQFSNSRSEMNVSTLELGDSALYLCASSLGGIGEKLFFGSGTQLSVL.

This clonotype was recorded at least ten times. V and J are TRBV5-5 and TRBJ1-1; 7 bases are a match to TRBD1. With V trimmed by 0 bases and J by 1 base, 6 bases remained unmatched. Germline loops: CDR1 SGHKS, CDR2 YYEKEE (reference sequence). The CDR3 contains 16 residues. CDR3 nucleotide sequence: TGTGCCAGCAGCTTGGGGGGGACAGCCAAGAACACTGAAGCTTTCTTT. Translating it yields CASSLGGTAKNTEAFF.

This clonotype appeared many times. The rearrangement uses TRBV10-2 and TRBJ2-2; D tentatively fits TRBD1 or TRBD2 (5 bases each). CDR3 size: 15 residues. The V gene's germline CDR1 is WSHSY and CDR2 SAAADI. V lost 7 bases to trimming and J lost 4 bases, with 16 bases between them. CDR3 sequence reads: CASNAAVTGTGELFF. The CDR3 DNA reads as TGCGCCAGCAATGCAGCGGTTACAGGCACCGGGGAGCTGTTTTTT.

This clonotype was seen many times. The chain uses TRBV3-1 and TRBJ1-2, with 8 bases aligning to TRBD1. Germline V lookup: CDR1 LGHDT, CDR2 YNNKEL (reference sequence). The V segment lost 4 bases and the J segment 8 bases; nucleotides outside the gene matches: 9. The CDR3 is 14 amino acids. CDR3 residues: CASSLGTGGRGYTF. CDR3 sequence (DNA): TGTGCCAGCAGCCTTGGGACAGGAGGCCGGGGCTACACCTTC.

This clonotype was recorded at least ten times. The CDR3 spells CASSLPALAGGYEQYF. CDR3 nucleotide sequence: TGTGCCAGCAGCTTGCCCGCCCTAGCGGGAGGTTACGAGCAGTACTTC. V gene TRBV11-2 combines with J gene TRBJ2-7, with 11 bases aligning to TRBD2. The CDR3 covers 16 residues. CDR1 SGHAT and CDR2 FQNNGV come from the germline V gene. Germline trimming cut 3 bases from V and 4 bases from J; bases unmatched to any gene: 8.